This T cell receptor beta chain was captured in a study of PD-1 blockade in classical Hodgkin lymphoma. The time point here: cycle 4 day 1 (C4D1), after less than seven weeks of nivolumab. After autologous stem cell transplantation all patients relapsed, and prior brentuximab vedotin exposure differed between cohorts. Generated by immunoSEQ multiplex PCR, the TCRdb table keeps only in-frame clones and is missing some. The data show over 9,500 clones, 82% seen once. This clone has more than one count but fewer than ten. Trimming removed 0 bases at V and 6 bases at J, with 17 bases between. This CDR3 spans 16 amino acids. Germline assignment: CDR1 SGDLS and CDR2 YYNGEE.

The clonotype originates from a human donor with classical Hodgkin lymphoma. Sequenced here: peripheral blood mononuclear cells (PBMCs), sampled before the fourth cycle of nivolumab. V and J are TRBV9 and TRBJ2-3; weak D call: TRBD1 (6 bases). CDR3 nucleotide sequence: TGTGCCAGCAGCGTAGTCAGGGGACCATATGCGGATACGCAGTATTTT. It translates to CASSVVRGPYADTQYF.